One and the same sample provided the 29 T cell receptor beta chains below, sequenced in a study of post-analysis software for immune sequencing data. Antigen specificity for these receptors is unknown. cDNA libraries of TCR beta carried unique molecular identifiers. TCRdb analysed the PCR reads with MiXCR anew, one entry per CDR3 protein. The table shows hundreds of thousands of distinct CDR3 sequences, with about 27% occurring only once. Study-level points and caveats: Included in a set of four or five TRBV segments more frequent in patients than controls were TRBV5-6, TRBV5-1 and TRBV20-1.

Sequences were obtained from blood. These receptors came from a girl between 5 and 17 years old with multiple sclerosis.

This chain links TRBV20-1 with TRBJ1-5, with 10 nucleotides matching TRBD1. Losses at the gene ends were 4 bases for V and 2 bases for J; bases not matched to a gene: 2. Germline V CDR1 and CDR2: DFQATT, SNEGSKA (reference sequence). This CDR3 is built from 14 residues. The CDR3 loop is CSANGQGGNQPQHF. The CDR3 DNA is TGCAGTGCTAACGGACAGGGGGGCAATCAGCCCCAGCATTTT.

For this clonotype: Compared with germline, one end of the junction differs, possibly owing to a read error. The chain is built from TRBV3-1 and TRBJ2-7; D is unresolved. The germline V gene encodes CDR1 LGHDT and CDR2 YNNKEL (reference sequence). This CDR3 is 13 amino acids long. The CDR3 sequence: CASSHLSRNERYF. As DNA, the CDR3 is TGTGCCAGCAGCCACCTGTCCAGGAACGAGCGGTACTTC.

This clonotype has only one observation. The chain has TRBV20-1 and TRBJ2-2; TRBD1 agrees at 9 bases. Per germline, CDR1 DFQATT and CDR2 SNEGSKA (reference sequence). The CDR3 runs to 14 residues. V was clipped by 5 bases and J by 5 bases; unmatched bases: 6. The CDR3 loop is CSALTGGATGELFF. For the CDR3, the DNA is TGCAGTGCTCTTACAGGGGGCGCAACCGGGGAGCTGTTTTTT.

The chain joins TRBV29-1 to TRBJ1-1, with D perhaps matching TRBD1 (5 bases). This CDR3 comprises 15 residues. V lost 2 bases and J lost 6, with 19 bases in between. The germline V gene has CDR1 SQVTM and CDR2 ANQGSEA. CDR3 bases: TGCAGCGTTGAAAAGGGGACTTCCCGGGAGGCTGAAGCTTTCTTT. Protein product: CSVEKGTSREAEAFF.

This chain joins TRBV7-2 and TRBJ2-7; D may be TRBD1 or TRBD2 (5 bases each). The J call is uncertain, as TRBJ2-5 better fits the DNA end. In germline, CDR1 is SGHTA, CDR2 FQGNSA. The CDR3 has 15 residues. The CDR3 sequence: CASSSGSNRGETQYF. DNA of the CDR3: TGTGCCAGCAGCTCAGGGTCGAACCGGGGAGAGACCCAGTACTTC.

The chain uses TRBV5-1 and TRBJ2-2; D gene ambiguous. The CDR3 is made up of 12 amino acids. Germline V lookup: CDR1 SGHRS, CDR2 YFSETQ. V lost 7 bases and J 3 bases, leaving 7 bases between the germline ends. The CDR3 loop is CASAWDTGELFF. Here the CDR3 DNA reads TGCGCCAGCGCCTGGGACACCGGGGAGCTGTTTTTT.

The chain is built from TRBV20-1 and TRBJ2-7; 14 bases fit TRBD2. The J call may not be correct, given that the DNA end is closer to TRBJ2-4. The CDR3 is made up of 14 amino acids. Germline V gives CDR1 DFQATT, CDR2 SNEGSKA (reference sequence). CDR3 sequence (DNA): TGCAGTGCTGGGACTAGCGGGAGTCAGAACATTCAGTACTTC. It yields the protein CSAGTSGSQNIQYF.

This clonotype was recorded a few times. The CDR3 loop reads CASSPRDYYNNEQFF. The CDR3 DNA reads TGTGCCAGCAGTCCGCGGGACTACTATAACAATGAGCAGTTCTTC. The chain joins TRBV6-6 to TRBJ2-1; 7 nucleotides line up with TRBD2. This CDR3 has 15 residues. Looked up from germline, CDR1 is MNHNY and CDR2 is SVGAGI (reference sequence). The J segment lost 5 bases and the V segment lost 5 bases, leaving 9 bases of the junction unmatched.

This rearrangement joins TRBV6-6 to TRBJ2-3; D gene ambiguous. The length of the CDR3 is 13 residues. The V end lost 0 bases, the J end lost 6 bases, and 7 bases lay between the germline ends. Germline CDR1 reads MNHNY; CDR2 reads SVGAGI (reference sequence). Here the CDR3 reads CASSYSFPDTQYF. CDR3 nucleotides: TGTGCCAGCAGTTACTCGTTCCCGGATACGCAGTATTTT.

This chain joins TRBV5-1 and TRBJ1-5; a possible D gene is TRBD1 (5 bases). The CDR3 sequence is 15 residues long. Germline CDR1 is SGHRS and CDR2 is YFSETQ. The germline V and J ends were trimmed by 4 bases and 2 bases, with 13 bases remaining between them. Here the CDR3 reads CASSPGTLGNQPQHF. CDR3 nucleotides: TGCGCCAGCAGCCCGGGGACGTTGGGCAATCAGCCCCAGCATTTT.

This clonotype was picked up one time. V is TRBV11-2 and J is TRBJ1-4; no firm D call. V lost 0 bases, J lost 0 bases, and 11 bases lay in between. This CDR3 has 17 residues. CDR1 SGHAT and CDR2 FQNNGV come from the germline V gene. CDR3 coding DNA: TGTGCCAGCAGCTTAGAGACCGCCGTTCCAACTAATGAAAAACTGTTTTTT. It translates to CASSLETAVPTNEKLFF.

This clonotype occurred a few times. The CDR3 DNA is TGTGCCAGCAGCTTAGGGGGGTTGAGTCAGCCCCAGCATTTT. Protein product: CASSLGGLSQPQHF. V is TRBV7-9 and J is TRBJ1-5, with D maybe TRBD1 (5 bases). Germline loops: CDR1 SEHNR, CDR2 FQNEAQ (reference sequence). The CDR3 runs to 14 residues. V lost 1 base and J lost 6, with 10 bases in between.

Many counts were recorded for this clonotype. The V and J genes are TRBV2 and TRBJ1-2; 7 nucleotides line up with TRBD1. CDR3 length equals 13 residues. V lost 5 bases to trimming and J lost 4 bases; unmatched junction nucleotides: 4. CDR1 and CDR2 from the germline V gene are SNHLY and FYNNEI. CDR3 nucleotides: TGTGCCAGCAGTCCGGACAGGCTCTATGGCTACACCTTC. It translates to CASSPDRLYGYTF. Drawing the rest from reference TRBV2 and TRBJ1-2, the complete variable domain is EPEVTQTPSHQVTQMGQEVILRCVPISNHLYFYWYRQILGQKVEFLVSFYNNEISEKSEIFDDQFSVERPDGSNFTLKIRSTKLEDSAMYFCASSPDRLYGYTFGSGTRLTVV.

The rearrangement joins TRBV29-1 to TRBJ2-1; 7 positions agree with TRBD2. V shed 4 bases and J 9 bases; nucleotides not matched to a gene: 6. The CDR3 consists of 12 residues. Germline CDR1 reads SQVTM; CDR2 reads ANQGSEA. The CDR3 DNA sequence: TGCAGCGTTGGGGCATGGGAGGGTGAGCAGTTCTTC. It is translated as CSVGAWEGEQFF.

This clonotype has only a few counts. V usage is TRBV3-1 and J usage is TRBJ2-7, with no clear D. The CDR3 consists of 15 residues. From germline, CDR1 is LGHDT and CDR2 YNNKEL (reference sequence). V was clipped by 1 base and J by 7 bases, with 17 bases between them. CDR3 residues: CASSQGVQMVGEQYF. For the CDR3, the DNA is TGTGCCAGCAGCCAAGGGGTGCAGATGGTGGGGGAGCAGTACTTC.

This clonotype was counted ten times or more. The chain links TRBV29-1 to TRBJ2-1; possible D gene TRBD1, 6 bases. V lost 7 bases and J lost 2, with 9 bases in between. The CDR3 is 12 residues long. The germline V gene has CDR1 SQVTM and CDR2 ANQGSEA. CDR3 nucleotide sequence: TGCAGCGCCAGGGGCACCTACAATGAGCAGTTCTTC. This codes for CSARGTYNEQFF.

This chain links TRBV20-1 with TRBJ1-1, with TRBD1 matching 7 bases. Trimming cost V 3 bases and J 7 bases; bases outside gene matches: 11. Germline V gives CDR1 DFQATT, CDR2 SNEGSKA (reference sequence). This CDR3 is built from 14 residues. This chain's CDR3 is CSARFTGDYGEAFF. CDR3 in DNA: TGCAGTGCTAGGTTTACAGGGGACTACGGTGAAGCTTTCTTT.

The gene calls are TRBV11-2 and TRBJ2-1, with 12 bases that match TRBD2. CDR1 is SGHAT, CDR2 FQNNGV, per germline. V gave up 8 bases and J gave up 6 bases; unmatched junction bases: 11. CDR3 length: 16 amino acids. CDR3: CASLKTSGGPFNEQFF. DNA of the CDR3: TGTGCCAGCCTCAAGACTAGCGGGGGCCCTTTCAATGAGCAGTTCTTC.

CDR3 region: CSARDSGVPRYEQYF. CDR3 in DNA: TGCAGTGCTAGAGACTCCGGGGTTCCACGCTACGAGCAGTACTTC. J is TRBJ2-7 and V is TRBV20-1, with D possibly TRBD2 on 5 matching bases. The CDR3 consists of 15 residues. V was cut by 0 bases and J by 3 bases, with 15 bases left in between. Per germline, CDR1 DFQATT and CDR2 SNEGSKA (reference sequence).

The rearrangement uses TRBV28 and TRBJ1-5; weak D call: TRBD1 (6 bases). The length of the CDR3 is 14 residues. Trimming left V 4 bases short and J 3 bases short, with 10 bases between. The germline CDR1 and CDR2 sequences are MDHEN and SYDVKM. CDR3 DNA: TGTGCCAGCAGTTCGACAGGTGCCAATCAGCCCCAGCATTTT. It encodes CASSSTGANQPQHF.

The chain uses TRBV5-1 and TRBJ2-1; D not certain. Trimming pared 0 bases from V and 8 bases from J, leaving 6 bases between. There are 12 residues in the CDR3. Germline assignment: CDR1 SGHRS and CDR2 YFSETQ. In DNA form, the CDR3 reads TGCGCCAGCAGCTTGGAGGGTTATGAGCAGTTCTTC. Protein product: CASSLEGYEQFF.

In this sample, this clonotype turned up a few times. This chain connects TRBV12-3 or TRBV12-4 to TRBJ2-3; TRBD1 matches at 10 bases. There are 15 residues in the CDR3. Losses at the gene ends were 8 bases for V and 2 bases for J; bases not matched to a gene: 7. The CDR3 loop is CASAPGQGITDTQYF. The CDR3 DNA is TGTGCCAGCGCACCGGGACAGGGGATCACAGATACGCAGTATTTT.

The chain links TRBV20-1 to TRBJ1-5; tentative D call: TRBD1 (6 bases). The CDR3 is 12 amino acids. Trimming left V 5 bases short and J 7 bases short, with 12 bases between. CDR1 and CDR2 from the germline V gene are DFQATT and SNEGSKA (reference sequence). CDR3 DNA: TGCAGTGCTTCGGGGGCTGGGCAGCCCCAGCATTTT. It encodes CSASGAGQPQHF.

The rearrangement joins TRBV7-9 to TRBJ2-3, with 7 bases matching TRBD1. CDR3 size: 14 residues. The germline CDR1 and CDR2 sequences are SEHNR and FQNEAQ (reference sequence). Losses at the gene ends were 5 bases for V and 4 bases for J; bases not matched to a gene: 6. The CDR3 reads CASSPGTVADTQYF. The CDR3, as DNA: TGTGCCAGCAGCCCAGGGACAGTCGCAGATACGCAGTATTTT.

At least ten counts were recorded for this clonotype. The chain links TRBV29-1 to TRBJ2-3; 9 nucleotides agree with TRBD1. The trim removed 7 bases at V and 3 bases at J, leaving 2 bases unmatched. Germline V gene sequence: CDR1 SQVTM, CDR2 ANQGSEA. The CDR3 has 12 amino acids. The CDR3, as DNA: TGCAGCGGGGGACAGGGTACAGATACGCAGTATTTT. Residues: CSGGQGTDTQYF.

Only a few counts were recorded for this clonotype. V is TRBV9 and J is TRBJ2-3; D ambiguous. V was cut by 4 bases and J by 6 bases, with 9 bases left in between. Per germline, CDR1 SGDLS and CDR2 YYNGEE. This CDR3 spans 12 amino acids. This CDR3 reads CASSPHLDTQYF. The CDR3 DNA sequence: TGTGCCAGCAGCCCCCATTTGGATACGCAGTATTTT.

This clonotype was seen many times. The chain has TRBV6-5 and TRBJ2-5; weak D call: TRBD1 (5 bases). The CDR3 sequence is 14 residues long. V was trimmed by 0 bases and J by 5 bases, leaving 10 bases between them. Looked up from germline, CDR1 is MNHEY and CDR2 is SVGAGI. CDR3 nucleotides: TGTGCCAGCAGTTACTCCCCAGGGCACGAGACCCAGTACTTC. It yields the protein CASSYSPGHETQYF.

In nucleotides, the CDR3 is TGCAGTGCTAGATCTCCACTAGCGAACTCCTACAATGAGCAGTTCTTC. Translating gives CSARSPLANSYNEQFF. The V and J genes are TRBV20-1 and TRBJ2-1; 7 bases fit TRBD2. The V segment lost 2 bases and the J segment 0 bases; nucleotides outside the gene matches: 7. Germline CDR1 DFQATT, CDR2 SNEGSKA (reference sequence). The CDR3 loop spans 16 amino acids.

CDR3 bases: TGTGCCAGCAACCGGTCCAGGGGTTCACCCCTCCACTTT. Protein product: CASNRSRGSPLHF. This rearrangement joins TRBV6-5 to TRBJ1-6; D perhaps matches TRBD1 (6 bases). Looked up from germline, CDR1 is MNHEY and CDR2 is SVGAGI. The CDR3 is 13 amino acids. Between the trimmed V and J ends, which lost 7 bases and 9 bases, there was a span of 13 bases.